Below are 23 T cell receptor beta chains sequenced from a single sample in a study of blood T cells in healthy people across ages. Sample-barcoded 5' priming and a J-beta primer mix drove a second PCR of 7 to 11 cycles. TCRdb analysed the 5' RACE reads with MiXCR anew, one entry per CDR3 protein. This table holds 1 million to 1.2 million distinct CDR3 sequences, more than 30% found once. The sequenced sample consisted of blood. These receptors all stem from a man between 18 and 35 years old in good health.

This clonotype was counted at least ten times. V usage is TRBV12-3 or TRBV12-4 and J usage is TRBJ2-1; a possible D gene is TRBD2 (6 bases). V lost 5 bases to trimming and J lost 13 bases, with 15 bases between them. This CDR3 is built from 12 residues. The CDR3 sequence: CASSLPRGPQFF. The CDR3 DNA follows: TGTGCCAGCAGTCTCCCGCGGGGCCCTCAGTTCTTC.

This clonotype was seen only a few times. CDR3 in amino acids: CASSQGQEHNEQFF. In DNA, the CDR3 is TGCGCCAGCAGCCAGGGACAGGAGCACAATGAGCAGTTCTTC. The chain couples TRBV5-1 to TRBJ2-1, with 8 bases fitting TRBD1. The CDR3 covers 14 residues. The ends lost 4 bases at V and 5 bases at J; junction bases unmatched: 5. Germline-derived CDR1 and CDR2 are SGHRS and YFSETQ. Variable domain in full (rest from reference TRBV5-1 and TRBJ2-1): KAGVTQTPRYLIKTRGQQVTLSCSPISGHRSVSWYQQTPGQGLQFLFEYFSETQRNKGNFPGRFSGRQFSNSRSEMNVSTLELGDSALYLCASSQGQEHNEQFFGPGTRLTVL.

The gene calls are TRBV4-2 and TRBJ2-5; no clear D gene. Germline loops: CDR1 LGHNA, CDR2 YNFKEQ. The CDR3 is made up of 15 amino acids. Trimming shortened V by 3 bases and J by 1 base, and 12 bases separated the two germline ends. The CDR3 is CASSQGPLTQETQYF. CDR3 bases: TGTGCCAGCAGCCAGGGCCCCCTAACCCAAGAGACCCAGTACTTC.

The chain has TRBV12-3 or TRBV12-4 and TRBJ1-5, with 9 bases matching TRBD1. J lost 0 bases, V lost 5 bases, and 5 bases had no gene match. This CDR3 spans 16 amino acids. CDR3 bases: TGTGCCAGCAGTAACACAGGGGGCCATAGCAATCAGCCCCAGCATTTT. Protein: CASSNTGGHSNQPQHF.

The genes are TRBV7-9 and TRBJ1-1; D is unclear. Germline V gene sequence: CDR1 SEHNR, CDR2 FQNEAQ (reference sequence). V lost 0 bases and J 1 base, leaving 18 bases between the germline ends. The CDR3 totals 18 residues. The CDR3 spells CASSLASLRAGGNTEAFF. The CDR3 DNA is TGTGCCAGCAGCTTAGCGAGTCTCCGGGCAGGAGGGAACACTGAAGCTTTCTTT. The complete variable domain, with remaining parts taken from reference TRBV7-9 and TRBJ1-1, reads DTGVSQNPRHKITKRGQNVTFRCDPISEHNRLYWYRQTLGQGPEFLTYFQNEAQLEKSRLLSDRFSAERPKGSFSTLEIQRTEQGDSAMYLCASSLASLRAGGNTEAFFGQGTRLTVV.

This chain uses TRBV15 with TRBJ1-6; a possible D gene is TRBD1 (5 bases). The CDR3 runs to 15 residues. Trimming left V 0 bases short and J 7 bases short, with 10 bases between. The germline CDR1 and CDR2 sequences are LNHNV and YYDKDF (reference sequence). As DNA, the CDR3 is TGTGCCACCAGCAGAGAAGGGGACGGAAATTCACCCCTCCACTTT. Amino acid sequence: CATSREGDGNSPLHF.

The chain couples TRBV20-1 to TRBJ1-6, with D possibly TRBD1 on 5 matching bases. V lost 3 bases, J lost 9 bases, and 12 bases lay in between. CDR1 is DFQATT and CDR2 is SNEGSKA in the germline V gene (reference sequence). CDR3 length: 13 residues. CDR3 bases: TGCAGTGCTAGGACAGAGAGGGGTTCACCCCTCCACTTT. Its protein product is CSARTERGSPLHF.

Turning to this clonotype: One end of the junction varies from germline; a read error may be responsible. V gene TRBV12-3 or TRBV12-4 combines with J gene TRBJ1-2; D may be TRBD1 (6 bases). This CDR3 spans 14 amino acids. CDR3 protein: CASSLRRRGHGYTF. CDR3 in DNA: TGTGCCAGCAGTTTACGGCGCAGGGGCCATGGCTACACCTTT.

The chain has TRBV7-2 and TRBJ1-1, with a tentative D call TRBD1 (5 bases). The germline gives CDR1 SGHTA, CDR2 FQGNSA. Trimming took 3 bases from V and 0 from J, leaving 23 bases between them. The CDR3 extends over 19 amino acids. The CDR3 loop reads CASSLEGTSLYTMNTEAFF. The CDR3 DNA sequence: TGTGCCAGCAGCTTGGAGGGGACCAGTTTATATACTATGAACACTGAAGCTTTCTTT.

This clonotype was found a few times. V is TRBV7-3 and J is TRBJ2-7; possibly TRBD1 or TRBD2 for D (5 bases each). V lost 1 base, J lost 6 bases, and 16 bases lay in between. This CDR3 has 15 residues. Germline CDR1 is SGHTA and CDR2 is FQGTGA. CDR3 residues: CASSLIGTDFSEQYF. In nucleotides, the CDR3 is TGTGCCAGCAGCTTAATAGGGACGGACTTCTCCGAGCAGTACTTC.

There are a few counts of this clonotype. The rearrangement uses TRBV29-1 and TRBJ1-2; D is possibly TRBD1 (6 bases). V dropped 3 bases and J dropped 5 bases, with 7 bases sitting between them. This CDR3 has 11 amino acids. Germline lookup yields CDR1 SQVTM and CDR2 ANQGSEA. CDR3 residues: CSVEGAYGYTF. CDR3 coding DNA: TGCAGCGTTGAGGGGGCTTATGGCTACACCTTC.

V and J are TRBV6-5 and TRBJ2-3, with 10 bases that match TRBD2. CDR3 length equals 18 residues. Per germline, CDR1 MNHEY and CDR2 SVGAGI. V was clipped by 0 bases and J by 2 bases; unmatched bases: 8. Here the CDR3 reads CASSYSPWLAGATDTQYF. The CDR3 DNA sequence: TGTGCCAGCAGTTACTCCCCTTGGCTAGCGGGAGCCACAGATACGCAGTATTTT.

On this clonotype itself: The junction does not match germline at one end; this may be a read error. This rearrangement joins TRBV9 to TRBJ2-5; unclear D gene. Germline V gene sequence: CDR1 SGDLS, CDR2 YYNGEE. The CDR3 totals 12 residues. CDR3 amino acids: CASSPPLHEQDF. The CDR3 region has the DNA TGTGCCAGCAGCCCTCCGTTGCACGAGCAGGACTTC. The whole variable domain, remainder taken from reference TRBV9 and TRBJ2-5, is DSGVTQTPKHLITATGQRVTLRCSPRSGDLSVYWYQQSLDQGLQFLIQYYNGEERAKGNILERFSAQQFPDLHSELNLSSLELGDSALYFCASSPPLHEQDFGPGTRLLVL.

CDR3 loop: CASSLNPALLFF. The CDR3 DNA reads as TGTGCCAGCAGCCTAAACCCCGCGCTTCTGTTTTTT. The rearrangement uses TRBV4-2 and TRBJ1-4; no definite D call. The CDR3 runs 12 residues. The germline V gene has CDR1 LGHNA and CDR2 YNFKEQ. Between the trimmed V and J ends, which lost 4 bases and 14 bases, there was a span of 14 bases.

This sequence joins TRBV12-3 or TRBV12-4 and TRBJ2-4; tentative D call: TRBD2 (7 bases). V lost 4 bases and J 6 bases, leaving 16 bases between the germline ends. CDR3 length equals 15 residues. CDR3 sequence (DNA): TGTGCCAGCAGTTCCGTCGGGGGGCCGGGAAACATTCAGTACTTC. This encodes CASSSVGGPGNIQYF.

The chain recombines TRBV24-1 with TRBJ2-3, with a weak D call TRBD1 (6 bases). Germline CDR1 KGHDR, CDR2 SFDVKD. The CDR3 spans 14 residues. V lost 5 bases to trimming and J lost 4 bases, with 12 bases between them. The CDR3 loop reads CATSGQEAADTQYF. Here the CDR3 DNA reads TGTGCCACCAGTGGACAGGAGGCGGCAGATACGCAGTATTTT.

This clonotype was found a few times. The chain is built from TRBV20-1 and TRBJ2-1; 9 nucleotides agree with TRBD2. The DNA end favors TRBJ2-7, so the J call may be wrong. CDR1 DFQATT and CDR2 SNEGSKA come from the germline V gene (reference sequence). CDR3 length: 16 amino acids. The CDR3 sequence is CSASRPSGGSYNEQYF. For the CDR3, the DNA is TGCAGTGCTAGCCGTCCAAGCGGGGGGTCCTACAATGAGCAGTACTTC.

The chain recombines TRBV2 with TRBJ2-3; TRBD2 aligns across 12 bases. This CDR3 comprises 15 residues. Germline values: CDR1 SNHLY, CDR2 FYNNEI. The V segment lost 4 bases and the J segment 4 bases; nucleotides outside the gene matches: 3. The CDR3 bases are TGTGCCAGCAGTGGACTAGCGGGGGAATCAGATACGCAGTATTTT. It codes for CASSGLAGESDTQYF.

The chain has TRBV3-1 and TRBJ1-1; perhaps TRBD1 as D (5 bases). CDR3 size: 16 residues. The V gene's germline CDR1 is LGHDT and CDR2 YNNKEL (reference sequence). V lost 2 bases and J 1 base, leaving 14 bases between the germline ends. CDR3 DNA sequence: TGTGCCAGCAGCCAAAACGACGGGGCGGCGAACACTGAAGCTTTCTTT. Protein product: CASSQNDGAANTEAFF.

Written as DNA, the CDR3 is TGTGCCAGCAGCCAATACCCGAGCGGGGGGCTATCCTACAATGAGCAGTTCTTC. Its protein is CASSQYPSGGLSYNEQFF. The chain uses TRBV7-6 and TRBJ2-1, with 9 bases lining up with TRBD2. The CDR3 is 18 amino acids. V shed 5 bases, J shed 1 base, and the junction held 12 bases outside the gene matches. Germline loops: CDR1 SGHVS, CDR2 FNYEAQ.

This clonotype has just a few counts. The chain couples TRBV7-2 to TRBJ2-2; the D is unclear. The germline V gene has CDR1 SGHTA and CDR2 FQGNSA. The CDR3 spans 15 residues. Trimming removed 3 bases at V and 0 bases at J, with 8 bases between. CDR3 residues: CASSLAGSNTGELFF. The CDR3 nucleotides read TGTGCCAGCAGCTTGGCCGGCTCGAACACCGGGGAGCTGTTTTTT.

The chain recombines TRBV6-2 or TRBV6-3 with TRBJ2-2, with D possibly TRBD1 on 6 matching bases. This CDR3 is 14 amino acids long. Trimming stripped 6 bases from V and 4 bases from J, with 12 bases between. The germline V gene encodes CDR1 MNHEY and CDR2 SVGEGT. CDR3 nucleotides: TGTGCCAGCAGAAATGGGGGCCTCACCGGGGAGCTGTTTTTT. Protein sequence: CASRNGGLTGELFF.

V is TRBV10-3 and J is TRBJ1-1; D remains ambiguous. Germline CDR1 ENHRY, CDR2 SYGVKD. The CDR3 runs to 14 residues. V gave up 8 bases and J gave up 4 bases, with 17 bases separating them. CDR3 region: CAIAGDLLGTEAFF. The CDR3 DNA reads TGTGCCATCGCCGGGGATCTCCTCGGCACTGAAGCTTTCTTT.